The present entry profiles one T cell receptor beta chain with its context. Its antigen is not identified. Time point in this sample: baseline, week 1 (first vaccination visit). Noted treatment: pre-vaccination baseline after standard-of-care therapy. In every donor, the tumor was a new WHO grade 3 or 4 IDH1-mutant, ATRX-lost astrocytoma. The CDR3 sequence is 14 residues long. CDR1 and CDR2 (germline): SGHRS, YFSETQ. Trimming left V 0 bases short and J 8 bases short, with 14 bases between. The repertoire was sequenced with immunoSEQ multiplex PCR; TCRdb's copy has only in-frame clones and lacks some. Of about 51,000 clones listed, more than 60% are singletons. This specimen belongs to a study of a mutant IDH1 vaccine in newly diagnosed glioma. Study-level information: Mean patient age was about 40 years; around 62% were male and around 40% female.

Regarding the study as a whole: Changes in top peripheral clonotypes did not appear linked to pseudoprogression.

Sequenced material: PBMCs, taken from a glioma patient treated with radiotherapy, temozolomide or both. The chain links TRBV5-1 to TRBJ1-2; the D gene is possibly TRBD1 (6 bases). The receptor was derived from a woman aged 40 to 50 with glioma. DNA for the CDR3: TGCGCCAGCAGCTTGGTGGGGGCACCGGGGGGCTACACCTTC. It codes for CASSLVGAPGGYTF.